The clone carrying this T cell receptor beta chain was seen many times. Researchers took RNA transcripts and amplified the TCR beta CDR3 regions from them. Carried out on the TCR CDR3, a first-round RT-PCR used the HTBI primer set. Using its own MiXCR run on the multiplex PCR reads, TCRdb lists one record per CDR3 protein. The sample includes around 580,000 distinct CDR3 sequences, around 46% of them seen just once. The sample belongs to a study of T cells in Graves' hyperthyroidism and ophthalmopathy. In germline, CDR1 is SNHLY, CDR2 FYNNEI. Losses at the gene ends were 7 bases for V and 3 bases for J; bases not matched to a gene: 7. The CDR3 runs to 14 residues.

The TCR was taken from a woman aged 18 to 35 with Graves' hyperthyroidism. The chain joins TRBV2 to TRBJ2-7, with TRBD1 matching over 9 bases. Sequencing used peripheral blood or thyroid tissue (not recorded which). The CDR3 DNA is TGTGCCAGCACACTCGACAGGGGGGTCTACGAGCAGTACTTC. Encoded protein: CASTLDRGVYEQYF.